The rows below give T cell receptor beta chains drawn from one sample of a study of cytomegalovirus exposure and HLA in healthy donors. Repertoires were generated with immunoSEQ multiplex PCR, while TCRdb's copy carries only in-frame clones and drops some. This table holds about 64,000 clones, over 75% found once. The source material was PBMCs. The receptors derive from a female donor in good health and CMV-seronegative. The CDR3 runs from the conserved cysteine through the conserved F or W. The order of the fields is CDR3 protein, CDR3 DNA, V gene, D gene, J gene, clone size. The D gene is left open where the match is weak. Rows may omit the clone size; those that give it use once, few, many or a size class.

CDR3 protein: CASGQGMQPQHF
CDR3 DNA: TGTGCCAGTGGACAGGGGATGCAGCCCCAGCATTTT
V gene: TRBV19
D gene: TRBD1
J gene: TRBJ1-5
clone size: .

CDR3 protein: CASSYDRGQGEQYF
CDR3 DNA: TGTGCCAGCAGCTACGACAGGGGGCAGGGCGAGCAGTACTTC
V gene: TRBV5-4
D gene: TRBD1
J gene: TRBJ2-7
clone size: few

CDR3 protein: CASRPTGEGTDTQYF
CDR3 DNA: TGTGCCAGTAGACCTACGGGGGAAGGCACAGATACGCAGTATTTT
V gene: TRBV19
D gene: .
J gene: TRBJ2-3
clone size: .

CDR3 protein: CASSPTSYREKSYEQYF
CDR3 DNA: TGTGCCAGTAGCCCGACGTCCTACAGGGAAAAATCTTACGAGCAGTACTTC
V gene: TRBV19
D gene: .
J gene: TRBJ2-7
clone size: .

CDR3 protein: CASSKGLASYEQYF
CDR3 DNA: TGTGCCAGCAGCAAAGGACTAGCCTCCTACGAGCAGTACTTC
V gene: TRBV7-2
D gene: TRBD2
J gene: TRBJ2-7
clone size: once

CDR3 protein: CASRHRETSTDTQYF
CDR3 DNA: TGTGCCAGCAGACACAGGGAAACTAGCACAGATACGCAGTATTTT
V gene: TRBV27
D gene: .
J gene: TRBJ2-3
clone size: .

CDR3 protein: CASSFEYEQYF
CDR3 DNA: TGTGCCAGCAGCTTTGAGTACGAGCAGTACTTC
V gene: TRBV7-9
D gene: .
J gene: TRBJ2-7
clone size: once

CDR3 protein: CASSPPGSKNIQYF
CDR3 DNA: TGTGCCAGCTCACCGCCTGGCAGTAAAAACATTCAGTACTTC
V gene: TRBV18
D gene: .
J gene: TRBJ2-4
clone size: .

CDR3 protein: CASSLARRSASSYEQYF
CDR3 DNA: TGTGCCAGTAGTCTGGCGAGGCGGAGCGCAAGCTCCTACGAGCAGTACTTC
V gene: TRBV19
D gene: .
J gene: TRBJ2-7
clone size: .

CDR3 protein: CASRTTSGRAQYNEQFF
CDR3 DNA: TGTGCCAGCAGAACCACTAGCGGGAGGGCCCAATACAATGAGCAGTTCTTC
V gene: TRBV2
D gene: TRBD2
J gene: TRBJ2-1
clone size: .

CDR3 protein: CAWSERYEQYF
CDR3 DNA: TGTGCCTGGAGTGAACGGTACGAGCAGTACTTC
V gene: TRBV30
D gene: .
J gene: TRBJ2-7
clone size: .

CDR3 protein: CASSYTVGVEQYF
CDR3 DNA: TGTGCCAGCAGTTACACAGTCGGGGTCGAGCAGTACTTC
V gene: TRBV6-5
D gene: .
J gene: TRBJ2-7
clone size: .

CDR3 protein: CASSSSTGVFTDTQYF
CDR3 DNA: TGTGCCAGCAGTTCGTCTACGGGAGTATTCACAGATACGCAGTATTTT
V gene: TRBV5-4
D gene: .
J gene: TRBJ2-3
clone size: .

CDR3 protein: CATSRDVGTGSTDTQYF
CDR3 DNA: TGTGCCACCAGCAGAGATGTCGGGACAGGGAGCACAGATACGCAGTATTTT
V gene: TRBV15
D gene: TRBD1
J gene: TRBJ2-3
clone size: .

CDR3 protein: CAISESSQIKTQYF
CDR3 DNA: TGTGCCATCAGTGAGTCATCACAAATTAAGACCCAGTACTTC
V gene: TRBV10-3
D gene: .
J gene: TRBJ2-5
clone size: few

CDR3 protein: CASGFGRGREQYF
CDR3 DNA: TGTGCTAGTGGTTTTGGCAGGGGCCGGGAGCAGTACTTC
V gene: TRBV12-5
D gene: .
J gene: TRBJ2-7
clone size: .

CDR3 protein: CASSQAQSGQGAFEQYF
CDR3 DNA: TGCGCCAGCAGCCAAGCCCAATCGGGACAGGGGGCTTTTGAGCAGTACTTC
V gene: TRBV4-1
D gene: TRBD1
J gene: TRBJ2-7
clone size: .

CDR3 protein: CASSFDRVSPLHF
CDR3 DNA: TGTGCCAGCAGTTTCGACAGGGTCTCACCCCTCCACTTT
V gene: TRBV27
D gene: TRBD1
J gene: TRBJ1-6
clone size: .

CDR3 protein: CASSYFLAGSSYNEQFF
CDR3 DNA: TGTGCCAGCAGCTATTTTCTAGCGGGAAGCTCCTACAATGAGCAGTTCTTC
V gene: TRBV7-6
D gene: TRBD2
J gene: TRBJ2-1
clone size: .

CDR3 protein: CASSVDSSTDTQYF
CDR3 DNA: TGTGCCAGCAGCGTAGATAGCAGCACAGATACGCAGTATTTT
V gene: TRBV9
D gene: .
J gene: TRBJ2-3
clone size: .

CDR3 protein: CASSLSGGADTQYF
CDR3 DNA: TGCGCCAGCAGCTTGAGCGGGGGGGCAGATACGCAGTATTTT
V gene: TRBV5-1
D gene: TRBD2
J gene: TRBJ2-3
clone size: .

CDR3 protein: CASSERAGLDQPQHF
CDR3 DNA: TGTGCCAGCAGTGAAAGGGCAGGGTTGGATCAGCCCCAGCATTTT
V gene: TRBV6-1
D gene: .
J gene: TRBJ1-5
clone size: .

CDR3 protein: CASSQGVASGGYEQYF
CDR3 DNA: TGCGCCAGCAGCCAAGGGGTGGCTAGCGGGGGCTACGAGCAGTACTTC
V gene: TRBV4-1
D gene: TRBD2
J gene: TRBJ2-7
clone size: .

CDR3 protein: CASSFRQLSYNEQFF
CDR3 DNA: TGTGCCAGCAGCTTCAGGCAGCTCTCCTACAATGAGCAGTTCTTC
V gene: TRBV7-2
D gene: .
J gene: TRBJ2-1
clone size: .

CDR3 protein: CASSAGQTYEQYF
CDR3 DNA: TGTGCCAGCAGTGCCGGACAGACCTACGAGCAGTACTTC
V gene: TRBV28
D gene: .
J gene: TRBJ2-7
clone size: once

CDR3 protein: CATKTSGGSYEQYF
CDR3 DNA: TGTGCCACCAAGACTAGCGGAGGCTCCTACGAGCAGTACTTC
V gene: TRBV19
D gene: TRBD2
J gene: TRBJ2-7
clone size: .

CDR3 protein: CASSAYGGTSGTQETQYF
CDR3 DNA: TGTGCCAGCAGCGCGTACGGTGGGACTAGCGGGACCCAAGAGACCCAGTACTTC
V gene: TRBV9
D gene: TRBD2
J gene: TRBJ2-5
clone size: once

CDR3 protein: CASRDRVSGNTIYF
CDR3 DNA: TGTGCCAGCAGGGACAGGGTTTCTGGAAACACCATATATTTT
V gene: TRBV2
D gene: TRBD1
J gene: TRBJ1-3
clone size: .

CDR3 protein: CASSFGQGNEKLFF
CDR3 DNA: TGCGCCAGCAGCTTCGGACAGGGTAATGAAAAACTGTTTTTT
V gene: TRBV5-1
D gene: TRBD1
J gene: TRBJ1-4
clone size: .

CDR3 protein: CASSEGQGGTDTQYF
CDR3 DNA: TGTGCCAGCAGTGAAGGGCAAGGGGGCACAGATACGCAGTATTTT
V gene: TRBV25-1
D gene: .
J gene: TRBJ2-3
clone size: once

CDR3 protein: CASSQDDRTRSYNTSGGYTF
CDR3 DNA: TGCGCCAGCAGCCAAGATGACAGGACACGTTCCTATAACACCTCCGGTGGCTACACCTTC
V gene: TRBV4-3
D gene: .
J gene: TRBJ1-2
clone size: .

CDR3 protein: CASSQALGTAGQDEKLFF
CDR3 DNA: TGTGCCAGCAGCCAGGCCCTCGGGACTGCTGGTCAGGACGAAAAACTGTTTTTT
V gene: TRBV4-2
D gene: .
J gene: TRBJ1-4
clone size: .

CDR3 protein: CASSRTSIADTQYF
CDR3 DNA: TGTGCCAGCAGCAGGACTAGCATTGCAGATACGCAGTATTTT
V gene: TRBV7-3
D gene: TRBD2
J gene: TRBJ2-3
clone size: few

CDR3 protein: CASRKTGVAYEQYF
CDR3 DNA: TGTGCCAGCAGAAAAACAGGGGTTGCCTACGAGCAGTACTTC
V gene: TRBV13
D gene: TRBD1
J gene: TRBJ2-7
clone size: .

CDR3 protein: CASSLGNGEAFF
CDR3 DNA: TGTGCCAGCAGCTTGGGTAACGGTGAAGCTTTCTTT
V gene: TRBV5-4
D gene: .
J gene: TRBJ1-1
clone size: .

CDR3 protein: CASSLGTGDNEKLFF
CDR3 DNA: TGTGCCAGCAGCTTAGGGACAGGGGATAATGAAAAACTGTTTTTT
V gene: TRBV7-9
D gene: TRBD1
J gene: TRBJ1-4
clone size: once

CDR3 protein: CASSVTTGIAGANVLTF
CDR3 DNA: TGTGCCAGCAGCGTGACCACAGGGATAGCTGGGGCCAACGTCCTGACTTTC
V gene: TRBV9
D gene: .
J gene: TRBJ2-6
clone size: .